These 8 T cell receptor beta chains came from one sample sequenced in a study of blood T cells in healthy people across ages. The second PCR ran roughly 6 to 11 cycles with a sample-barcoded 5' primer and J-beta primers. From the 5' RACE reads, TCRdb called clonotypes with MiXCR, one entry per CDR3 protein. The data contain some 700,000 distinct CDR3 sequences, about 20% of them singletons. Input material: blood. These receptors all come from a man between 65 and 85 years old in good health.

This clonotype has just a few counts. Without the conserved terminal phenylalanine or tryptophan, this CDR3 likely stems from a read error. The chain recombines TRBV12-3 or TRBV12-4 with TRBJ1-5, with D tentatively TRBD1 (5 bases). The CDR3 spans 16 residues. Trimming cost V 6 bases and J 3 bases, with 18 bases left between them. The CDR3 reads CASSTPGPYPNQPQHL. Here the CDR3 DNA reads TGTGCCAGCAGCACTCCGGGACCTTACCCCAATCAGCCCCAGCATCTT.

In its sample, this clonotype was seen many times. Its ends do not fully match the called genes, so a read error is possible. The chain recombines TRBV7-2 with TRBJ2-5; 9 bases match TRBD1. The CDR3 length is 16 residues. Germline V gene lookup returns CDR1 SGHTA and CDR2 FQGNSA. In DNA, the CDR3 is TGTGCCAGCAGTTTAGGTCATCGGACAGGGGTGAAGACCCAGTACTTC. Protein sequence: CASSLGHRTGVKTQYF.

In this sample, this clonotype turned up a few times. The V gene is TRBV4-1, the J gene TRBJ2-1; 8 nucleotides match TRBD2. The ends lost 8 bases at V and 3 bases at J; junction bases unmatched: 9. Germline V gene sequence: CDR1 MGHRA, CDR2 YSYEKL. This CDR3 is 15 amino acids long. CDR3 sequence reads: CASLGLSGGYNEQFF. The CDR3 nucleotides are TGCGCCAGCCTGGGCCTGAGCGGGGGCTACAATGAGCAGTTCTTC.

This clonotype appeared a few times. This chain joins TRBV19 and TRBJ1-5, with TRBD1 as a possible D gene (5 bases). CDR1 LNHDA and CDR2 SQIVND come from the germline V gene (reference sequence). This CDR3 region has 13 residues. V was pared by 6 bases and J by 4 bases, with 10 bases between. The CDR3 reads CASSRGQNQPQHF. The CDR3 coding sequence is TGTGCCAGTAGCAGAGGACAAAATCAGCCCCAGCATTTT.

This clonotype has just a few counts. The V gene is TRBV7-3, the J gene TRBJ2-1; possible D gene TRBD2, 5 bases. The CDR3 loop spans 15 amino acids. From germline, CDR1 is SGHTA and CDR2 FQGTGA. Trimming left V 1 base short and J 4 bases short, with 11 bases between. The CDR3 DNA follows: TGTGCCAGCAGCTTAATTCCTAGCAGTTACAATGAGCAGTTCTTC. Its translation is CASSLIPSSYNEQFF.

Worth noting for this clonotype: An end of the junction does not agree with germline; a read error may underlie this. V gene TRBV6-1 combines with J gene TRBJ1-2, with D perhaps TRBD1 (6 bases). Germline V gene lookup returns CDR1 MNHNS and CDR2 SASEGT. The length of the CDR3 is 13 residues. CDR3 amino acids: CASTEWGAGGYTF. The CDR3 coding sequence is TGTGCCAGCACTGAATGGGGGGCCGGCGGCTACACCTTC.

The chain combines TRBV29-1 with TRBJ2-7; TRBD1 is a possible D gene (7 bases). This CDR3 spans 13 amino acids. Per the germline V gene, CDR1 is SQVTM and CDR2 is ANQGSEA. V was trimmed by 7 bases and J by 3 bases, leaving 16 bases between them. The CDR3 nucleotides are TGCAGCGCTCGCGGAGGGGGCTACTACGAGCAGTACTTC. Translation: CSARGGGYYEQYF.

This clonotype was picked up a small number of times. This rearrangement joins TRBV7-3 to TRBJ2-2; tentatively, D is TRBD2 (5 bases). V lost 2 bases and J 2 bases, leaving 12 bases between the germline ends. This CDR3 has 16 amino acids. Germline-derived CDR1 and CDR2 are SGHTA and FQGTGA. The CDR3 loop reads CASSLLGGSNTGELFF. The CDR3 bases are TGTGCCAGCAGCTTATTAGGAGGCAGTAACACCGGGGAGCTGTTTTTT.